This T cell receptor (beta chain) stems from a study of early T cells in non-severe SARS-CoV-2 infection (dated by TCRdb to about 2021). Regarding the complete study: Because TCR sequencing relied on bulk RNA taken from unsorted whole blood, pairing of alpha and beta chains was not possible.

The cysteine opens and the phenylalanine closes a CDR3 of 18 amino acids. CDR3 DNA only is kept here, 54 bases in frame from base 1. Ends trimmed: V by 4 bases, J by 3 bases; bases unmatched to a gene: 16. Receptor libraries were prepared by 5' RACE. Reads for this sample came from a NextSeq 500. The TCR library protocol attached unique molecular identifiers to individual cDNA molecules to correct for sequencing error and PCR bias. Both TCR alpha and beta chains were sequenced, and tight co-correlation was observed between alpha and beta sequence abundances in each sample. In the original analysis: Decombinator V4 was used to annotate TCR sequences for V gene, J gene and CDR3. Expanded TCRs were defined as changing significantly between any two time points under a Poisson model with p below 0.0001. TCR abundances were normalised to the total number of TCRs sequenced per sample and expressed as counts per million. TRAV1-2 paired with TRAJ12, TRAJ20 or TRAJ33 defined MAIT TCRs, while TRAV10 paired with TRAJ18 defined iNKT TCRs. VDJdb, accessed 1 November 2021, was searched for CMV, EBV and SARS-CoV-2 annotated TCRs, with TCRs annotated for multiple antigens excluded. TCRdb reran the public reads through fastp at Q25 and MiXCR, keeping productive beta chains. Rows with one shared CDR3 protein collapse into an entry with the most common genes and DNA. These V and J calls derive from TCRdb rather than the authors' analysis. In this sample the table shows 55,000 to 75,000 distinct CDR3 sequences, 4.5% to 7.5% of which occur a single time. Of the sample, around 3.3% falls within the top ten clones.

Summary of the overall study and its limitations: VDJdb matching was skewed toward anti-spike CD8 responses and likely underestimated virus-specific expansions by missing private and CD4 specificities.

Set within a cohort of healthcare workers in London, UK, this nested case-control study involved weekly PCR testing of nasopharyngeal swabs along with blood sampling. Healthcare workers were recruited between 23 and 31 March 2020, during the week of the UK lockdown, and were followed weekly for up to about 15 weeks. About this clonotype itself: The specificity of this receptor is unknown. No much larger clone exists at a distance of one base, and base qualities are not known.

The sequence was obtained from an adult who was a healthcare worker with PCR-confirmed SARS-CoV-2 infection or an uninfected control (not recorded which). Rearrangement joined TRBV12-3 or TRBV12-4 to TRBJ2-5, with 8 bases in between that match TRBD1. The material was whole blood, obtained at baseline. CDR3 region: CASSYRVGLTDREETQYF. The sequenced DNA: TGTGCCAGCAGTTATAGGGTAGGGCTAACGGACAGGGAAGAGACCCAGTACTTC.